The T cell receptor beta chain under discussion was sequenced for a study of cytomegalovirus exposure and HLA in healthy donors. Study-wide points: Listed as cytomegalovirus-associated were approximately 160 TCR beta chains.

Primers for the PCR totalled 60 Vbeta and 13 Jbeta. Measured with immunoSEQ multiplex PCR; TCRdb has only the in-frame clones, and not every one. The specimen's table records 200,000 or so clones. Regarding this clone: Its antigen is unidentified.

Nominally healthy donors provided the samples, though records likely missed some immune exposures. The CDR3 has 15 amino acids. Losses at the gene ends were 0 bases for V and 5 bases for J; bases not matched to a gene: 7. Germline CDR1 and CDR2: SGHRS and YFSETQ. The sequence came from a boy aged 5-17 years in good health and CMV-seronegative. What was sequenced was PBMCs. The chain has TRBV5-1 and TRBJ2-5; 7 bases match TRBD1. In DNA, the CDR3 is TGCGCCAGCAGCTTGGAAGGGGGCGCTATCGAGACCCAGTACTTC. Translated, it gives CASSLEGGAIETQYF.